The 15 T cell receptor beta chains below come from one sample, sequenced in a study of metastatic and nonmetastatic thyroid tumors. Via MiXCR, TCRdb re-called the PCR reads. The sample includes just over 14,000 clones, approximately 3.8% of them seen just once. Patients underwent thyroid surgery, and none had received any treatment before it. The sequencing sample was made of tumor tissue. The receptors were sampled from a female donor with papillary thyroid cancer or a benign thyroid nodule (not recorded which). Some clones in this sample may be carry-over from other donors' samples.

This chain connects TRBV5-1 to TRBJ1-5; possibly TRBD1 for D (6 bases). CDR3 length: 14 residues. Germline V CDR1 and CDR2: SGHRS, YFSETQ. Trimming left V 6 bases short and J 3 bases short, with 13 bases between. The CDR3 nucleotides are TGCGCCAGCACTGAGGGGGGCGCCAATCAGCCCCAGCATTTT. Protein: CASTEGGANQPQHF.

This clone was counted only a few times. The J gene is TRBJ1-2, the V gene TRBV6-2 or TRBV6-3, with no clear D. The CDR3 totals 13 residues. The ends were cut back, 6 bases at V and 8 bases at J, with 16 bases in the middle. CDR1 is MNHEY and CDR2 is SVGEGT in the germline V gene. The chain's CDR3 is CASRPADSSGYTF. As DNA, the CDR3 is TGTGCCAGCAGGCCTGCTGATTCTTCGGGCTACACCTTC.

The chain couples TRBV30 to TRBJ1-6, with D unresolved. The V gene lost 1 base and the J gene lost 11 bases, with 12 bases spanning the gap. Germline lookup yields CDR1 GTSNPN and CDR2 SVGIG (reference sequence). This CDR3 is built from 13 residues. The CDR3: CAWSEEGITPLHF. Here the CDR3 DNA reads TGTGCCTGGAGTGAGGAGGGTATAACACCCCTCCACTTT. The full variable domain, in which reference TRBV30 and TRBJ1-6 provide the parts outside the CDR3, is SQTIHQWPATLVQPVGSPLSLECTVEGTSNPNLYWYRQAAGRGLQLLFYSVGIGQISSEVPQNLSASRPQDRQFILSSKKLLLSDSGFYLCAWSEEGITPLHFGNGTRLTVT.

The chain employs TRBV3-1 and TRBJ2-2; a weak D match, TRBD2 (7 bases). The V end was cut by 4 bases, the J end by 0 bases, with 15 bases between. CDR3 size: 17 residues. Looked up from germline, CDR1 is LGHDT and CDR2 is YNNKEL (reference sequence). CDR3 bases: TGTGCCAGCAGCCCTCACGGGGAGGGGGCGAACACCGGGGAGCTGTTTTTT. This gives the protein CASSPHGEGANTGELFF.

The CDR3 region has the DNA TGTGCCAGCAGTGATCAGGGTGCGTCGGGATCAGATACGCAGTATTTT. Translated: CASSDQGASGSDTQYF. V gene TRBV6-4 combines with J gene TRBJ2-3, with D possibly called TRBD1 or TRBD2 (5 bases each). Per the germline V gene, CDR1 is MRHNA and CDR2 is SNTAGT. The CDR3 is 16 amino acids. The ends were cut back, 3 bases at V and 4 bases at J, with 17 bases in the middle.

This clone was counted a few times. The chain combines TRBV13 with TRBJ1-2; D not certain. Germline CDR1 reads PRHDT; CDR2 reads FYEKMQ (reference sequence). CDR3 length: 16 residues. Deletions cut 5 bases from V and 8 bases from J, with 24 bases between. In nucleotides, the CDR3 is TGTGCCAGCAGCCTAGCGCCAGGACGGGCTCGTAGGGGCTACACCTTC. Protein product: CASSLAPGRARRGYTF.

The chain combines TRBV6-1 with TRBJ2-7; 7 bases fit TRBD2. J gave up 8 bases and V 6 bases, and 7 bases lay outside the gene matches. Per the germline V gene, CDR1 is MNHNS and CDR2 is SASEGT. CDR3 length: 12 residues. CDR3 bases: TGTGCCAGCAGCCCACCGGGGGGTCAGCAGTACTTC. As protein: CASSPPGGQQYF.

There are a few counts of this clone. An end of the junction does not agree with germline; a read error may underlie this. The chain uses TRBV10-3 and TRBJ2-5; no definite D call. Germline CDR1 and CDR2: ENHRY and SYGVKD. This CDR3 has 13 residues. The CDR3 region has the DNA TGTGCCATCAGCGAGTCGTACCAAGAGACCCAGTACTTC. This codes for CAISESYQETQYF.

The chain joins TRBV6-1 to TRBJ1-2, with a possible D match to TRBD1 (6 bases). Per the germline V gene, CDR1 is MNHNS and CDR2 is SASEGT. V lost 5 bases and J lost 4, with 11 bases in between. This CDR3 contains 13 residues. In DNA, the CDR3 is TGTGCCAGCAGTCCGGACAGCCCCTATGGCTACACCTTC. It specifies CASSPDSPYGYTF.

The V gene is TRBV28, the J gene TRBJ2-7; a possible D gene is TRBD1 (6 bases). The V gene's germline CDR1 is MDHEN and CDR2 SYDVKM. This CDR3 region has 11 residues. V lost 5 bases to trimming and J lost 4 bases, with 6 bases between them. CDR3 nucleotides: TGTGCCAGCAGTGGACAGTACGAGCAGTACTTC. Residues: CASSGQYEQYF.

The rearrangement joins TRBV24-1 to TRBJ1-5; no clear D. Germline loops: CDR1 KGHDR, CDR2 SFDVKD. The CDR3 consists of 13 residues. Trimming shortened V by 5 bases and J by 7 bases, and 11 bases separated the two germline ends. The CDR3 coding sequence is TGTGCCACCAGTGGAGGCAGCGGACAGCCCCAGCATTTT. Its protein is CATSGGSGQPQHF.

This chain uses TRBV6-2 or TRBV6-3 with TRBJ2-6, with D maybe TRBD1 (5 bases). The CDR3 runs 15 residues. Deletions cut 5 bases from V and 1 base from J, with 9 bases between. Germline V CDR1 and CDR2: MNHEY, SVGEGT. The CDR3 protein is CASSKGESGANVLTF. In nucleotides, the CDR3 is TGTGCCAGCAGTAAAGGGGAATCTGGGGCCAACGTCCTGACTTTC.

This clone was detected a few times. A junction boundary mismatches the germline segment, possibly from a read error. V and J are TRBV5-1 and TRBJ2-6; a weak D match, TRBD1 (6 bases). The germline V gene encodes CDR1 SGHRS and CDR2 YFSETQ. The CDR3 is 14 residues long. CDR3: CASRDSSGANGLTF. The CDR3 nucleotides are TGCGCCAGCAGGGACAGCTCTGGGGCCAACGGCCTGACTTTC.

This clone was observed a few times. The chain links TRBV6-1 to TRBJ2-2; 7 positions match TRBD1. The ends lost 6 bases at V and 6 bases at J; junction bases unmatched: 4. Germline loops: CDR1 MNHNS, CDR2 SASEGT. CDR3 size: 13 residues. Here the CDR3 DNA reads TGTGCCAGCAGCCAAACAGGGGCCGGGGAGCTGTTTTTT. Its translation: CASSQTGAGELFF.

The rearrangement joins TRBV15 to TRBJ2-3; unclear D gene. V was trimmed by 8 bases and J by 6 bases, leaving 9 bases between them. CDR3 length: 11 residues. Germline loops: CDR1 LNHNV, CDR2 YYDKDF (reference sequence). In DNA, the CDR3 is TGTGCCACCGGCTTGGGTGATACGCAGTATTTT. Protein sequence: CATGLGDTQYF. Complete variable domain (other parts from reference TRBV15 and TRBJ2-3): DAMVIQNPRYQVTQFGKPVTLSCSQTLNHNVMYWYQQKSSQAPKLLFHYYDKDFNNEADTPDNFQSRRPNTSFCFLDIRSPGLGDTAMYLCATGLGDTQYFGPGTRLTVL.